This passage covers 2 T cell receptor beta chains from one sample sequenced in a study of OX40 agonist ivuxolimab in advanced cancers. The method was immunoSEQ multiplex PCR; TCRdb's version includes in-frame clones alone and lacks a portion of them. The sample carries under 85,000 clones, roughly 78% recorded once. The sample was CD4+ or CD8+ T cells sorted from blood, taken in a trial of the OX40 agonist ivuxolimab. The origin of the receptors is an adult with an advanced solid tumor such as melanoma, head and neck, liver or kidney cancer.

This chain links TRBV6-5 with TRBJ2-1, with 9 positions matching TRBD1. The CDR3 spans 14 residues. CDR1 and CDR2 from the germline V gene are MNHEY and SVGAGI. Trimming removed 2 bases from V and 7 bases from J; junction bases left unmatched: 3. CDR3 loop: CASSYRTGENEQFF. As DNA, the CDR3 is TGTGCCAGCAGTTACCGGACAGGGGAGAATGAGCAGTTCTTC.

The V gene is TRBV6-1, the J gene TRBJ1-1; TRBD1 matches at 8 bases. Losses at the gene ends were 7 bases for V and 11 bases for J; bases not matched to a gene: 6. The germline V gene encodes CDR1 MNHNS and CDR2 SASEGT. The CDR3 covers 11 residues. Here the CDR3 reads CASNMDREAFF. Here the CDR3 DNA reads TGTGCCAGCAATATGGACAGGGAGGCTTTCTTT.